This TCR beta chain was obtained from a study of T cells in Graves' hyperthyroidism and ophthalmopathy. Patients aged 18 to 65 with hyperthyroidism were newly diagnosed, with duration under 2 months. Study results and caveats: Most thyroid-expanded clonotypes above 0.001 were also found in blood.

RNA transcripts yielded amplified TCR beta CDR3 regions. A set of HTBI primers served as the primers for a first-round RT-PCR of the TCR CDR3. Via MiXCR, TCRdb re-called the multiplex PCR reads, giving one row per CDR3 protein. The data show 350,000 or so distinct CDR3 sequences, with approximately 18% seen just once and about 53% held by the top ten. This clonotype was recorded at least ten times. Its antigen is unidentified. Germline V CDR1 and CDR2: MNHNS, SASEGT. V lost 5 bases and J 0 bases, leaving 11 bases between the germline ends. The CDR3 sequence is 14 residues long. Sequences were obtained from blood. The origin of this receptor is a woman aged 50 to 60 with Graves' hyperthyroidism. V and J are TRBV6-1 and TRBJ2-7; D is tentatively TRBD1 or TRBD2 (5 bases each). CDR3: CASSTTGASYEQYV. For the CDR3, the DNA is TGTGCCAGCAGTACAACCGGGGCCTCCTACGAGCAGTACGTC.